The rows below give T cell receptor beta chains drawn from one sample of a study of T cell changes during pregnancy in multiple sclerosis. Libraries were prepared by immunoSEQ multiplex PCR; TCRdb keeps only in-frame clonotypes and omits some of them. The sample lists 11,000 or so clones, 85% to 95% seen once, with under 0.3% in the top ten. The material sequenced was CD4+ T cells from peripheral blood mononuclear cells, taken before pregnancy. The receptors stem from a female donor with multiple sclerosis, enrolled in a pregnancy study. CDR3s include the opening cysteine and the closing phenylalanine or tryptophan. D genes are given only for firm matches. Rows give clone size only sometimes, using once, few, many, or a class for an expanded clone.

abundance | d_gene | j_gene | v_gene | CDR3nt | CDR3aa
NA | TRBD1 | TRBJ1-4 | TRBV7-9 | TGTGCCAGCAGCCCACAAGACGGACAGGGAATTGAAAAACTGTTTTTT | CASSPQDGQGIEKLFF
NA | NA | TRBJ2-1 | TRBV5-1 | TGCGCCAGCAGCTCGGGGGACAGCTACAATGAGCAGTTCTTC | CASSSGDSYNEQFF
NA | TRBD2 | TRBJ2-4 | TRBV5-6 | TGTGCCAGCAGCGGCGGGGGGGCCAAAAACATTCAGTACTTC | CASSGGGAKNIQYF
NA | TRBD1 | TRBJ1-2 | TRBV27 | TGTGCCAGCAGTTCTTACACTCGGGACAGCCCGAGGAATGGCTACACCTTC | CASSSYTRDSPRNGYTF
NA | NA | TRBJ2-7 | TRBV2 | TGTGCCAGCAAGCGACAGTGGGGCTACGAGCAGTACTTC | CASKRQWGYEQYF
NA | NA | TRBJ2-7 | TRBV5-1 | TGCGCCAGCAGCTTGGCCTTTGTAGGGCAGGGAAGGTACGAGCAGTACTTC | CASSLAFVGQGRYEQYF
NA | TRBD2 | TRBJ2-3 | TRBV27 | TGTGCCAGCAGTTTACTAACTAGCGGGGGGGAGGGTACGCAGTATTTT | CASSLLTSGGEGTQYF
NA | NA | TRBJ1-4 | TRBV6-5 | TGTGCCAGCAGTTACAGTGCTGCAGGGCTTAATGAAAAACTGTTTTTT | CASSYSAAGLNEKLFF
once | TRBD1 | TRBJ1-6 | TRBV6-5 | TGTGCCAGCAGTTACTCAAGGGACAGAAATTCACCCCTCCACTTT | CASSYSRDRNSPLHF
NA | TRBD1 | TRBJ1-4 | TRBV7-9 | TGTGCCAGCAGCTTAGGAGAATGGGGCAGGGGGCGCCTTAAAGAAAAACTGTTTTTT | CASSLGEWGRGRLKEKLFF
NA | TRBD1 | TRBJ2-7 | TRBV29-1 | TGCAGCGTTGCTACAGGGGGCCCCAAGAGCTACGAGCAGTACTTC | CSVATGGPKSYEQYF
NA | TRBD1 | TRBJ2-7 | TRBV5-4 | TGTGCCAGCAGACCGGACAGGGCTGGGAAGGAGTACTTC | CASRPDRAGKEYF
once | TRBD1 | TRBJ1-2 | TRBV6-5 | TGTGCCAGCAGACGCCAGGGGGTCGGGGGCTACACCTTC | CASRRQGVGGYTF
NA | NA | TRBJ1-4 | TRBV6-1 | TGTGCCAGCAGTTTATGGGGGGGGGCTGGTGAAAAACTGTTTTTT | CASSLWGGAGEKLFF
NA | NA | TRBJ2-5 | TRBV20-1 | TGCAGTGCTACCGGAGAGACCCAGTACTTC | CSATGETQYF
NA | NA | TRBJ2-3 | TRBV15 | TGTGCCACCAGCAGAGCTAGCGACGGAGATACGCAGTATTTT | CATSRASDGDTQYF
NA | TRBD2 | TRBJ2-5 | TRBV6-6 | TGTGCCAGCAGTTACCTTCGCGGGGGGTACCAAGAGACCCAGTACTTC | CASSYLRGGYQETQYF